This T cell receptor (beta chain) derives from a study of graft-versus-host responses after intestinal transplantation. Overall study: Anti-thymocyte globulin induction, then tacrolimus and steroids for about three years, went to all recipients.

General study findings and limits: Present in recipient marrow, GvH clones included some that appeared first in ileum or blood. Peak circulating GvH clone levels were associated with early post-transplant HvG declines.

Remarks on this clone: Its antigen is not known.

The repertoire was sequenced with immunoSEQ multiplex PCR; TCRdb's copy has only in-frame clones and lacks some. The repertoire holds roughly 5,000 clones, with about three quarters as singletons. Germline CDR1 and CDR2: LNHDA and SQIVND (reference sequence). CDR3 length: 15 amino acids. Trimming removed 3 bases from V and 4 bases from J, with 15 bases in between. This clonotype was sampled from a human patient who received an intestinal transplant, so some T cells may come from the graft donor. The chain recombines TRBV19 with TRBJ1-1; D is unclear. The specimen was PBMCs, collected just under 330 days after intestinal transplant. The CDR3 DNA sequence: TGTGCCAGTAGTATTAGCTTGGGGATGGGCACTGAAGCTTTCTTT. It translates to CASSISLGMGTEAFF.